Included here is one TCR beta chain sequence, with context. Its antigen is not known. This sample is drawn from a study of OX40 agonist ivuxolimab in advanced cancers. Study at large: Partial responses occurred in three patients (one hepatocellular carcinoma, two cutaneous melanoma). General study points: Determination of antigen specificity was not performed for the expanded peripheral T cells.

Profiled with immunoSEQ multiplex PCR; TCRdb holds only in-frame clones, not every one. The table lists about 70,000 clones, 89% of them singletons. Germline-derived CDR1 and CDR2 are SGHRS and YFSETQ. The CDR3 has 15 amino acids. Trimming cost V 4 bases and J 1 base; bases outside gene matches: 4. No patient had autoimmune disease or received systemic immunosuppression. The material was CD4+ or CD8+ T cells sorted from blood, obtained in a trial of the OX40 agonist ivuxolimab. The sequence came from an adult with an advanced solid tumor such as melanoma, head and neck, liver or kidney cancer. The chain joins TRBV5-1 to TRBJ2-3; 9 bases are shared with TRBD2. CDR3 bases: TGCGCCAGCAGCGGGCGGACTAGCGGCACAGATACGCAGTATTTT. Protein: CASSGRTSGTDTQYF.